This TCR beta chain was found in a study of control samples from healthy donors and cancer patients. Trimming left V 6 bases short and J 2 bases short, with 10 bases between. Germline CDR1 MGHDK, CDR2 SYGVNS. The CDR3 consists of 13 residues. This table comes from immunoSEQ multiplex PCR, and its TCRdb copy is limited to in-frame clones, with some not included. This table holds around 70,000 clones, roughly 93% found once. Sequencing used blood. The chain uses TRBV25-1 and TRBJ1-1; perhaps TRBD1 as D (6 bases). The source of this sequence is a woman younger than 45 in good health. The CDR3 reads CASRWTDNTEAFF. CDR3 nucleotide sequence: TGTGCCAGCAGATGGACAGACAACACTGAAGCTTTCTTT. The full variable domain, with the rest looked up from reference TRBV25-1 and TRBJ1-1, is EADIYQTPRYLVIGTGKKITLECSQTMGHDKMYWYQQDPGMELHLIHYSYGVNSTEKGDLSSESTVSRIRTEHFPLTLESARPSHTSQYLCASRWTDNTEAFFGQGTRLTVV.